Listed here is a single T cell receptor (beta chain). This sample was included in a study of blood T cell repertoires in COVID-19. Germline values: CDR1 SGHRS, CDR2 YFSETQ. J was trimmed by 9 bases and V by 0 bases; bases with no gene match: 11. The length of the CDR3 is 17 residues. The assay was immunoSEQ multiplex PCR, and TCRdb's table has in-frame clones only and misses some. This table has 350,000 to 400,000 clones, roughly nine tenths appearing once. This sequence was found in a woman in her 30s who had recovered from COVID-19. V gene TRBV5-1 combines with J gene TRBJ2-1, with 11 bases fitting TRBD2. The sample was PBMCs or T cells enriched from blood (not recorded which). The CDR3: CASSLGPRTSGSREQFF. For the CDR3, the DNA is TGCGCCAGCAGCTTGGGCCCCCGCACTAGCGGGAGTCGTGAGCAGTTCTTC. The full variable domain, with the rest looked up from reference TRBV5-1 and TRBJ2-1, is KAGVTQTPRYLIKTRGQQVTLSCSPISGHRSVSWYQQTPGQGLQFLFEYFSETQRNKGNFPGRFSGRQFSNSRSEMNVSTLELGDSALYLCASSLGPRTSGSREQFFGPGTRLTVL.